These 19 T cell receptor beta chains came from one sample sequenced in a study of cytomegalovirus exposure and HLA in healthy donors. Primers included in the PCR were 60 Vbeta and 13 Jbeta primers. The method was immunoSEQ multiplex PCR; TCRdb's version includes in-frame clones alone and lacks a portion of them. The data contain 90,000 to 110,000 clones, 75% to 90% of them singletons. Sample: PBMCs. The source of these receptors is a man aged 30-40 years in good health and CMV-seropositive.

The chain joins TRBV5-1 to TRBJ1-4; 9 positions match TRBD1. The germline V gene encodes CDR1 SGHRS and CDR2 YFSETQ. J gave up 0 bases and V 4 bases, and 7 bases lay outside the gene matches. The CDR3 sequence is 17 residues long. CDR3 DNA: TGCGCCAGCAGCCCGGGACAGGGCCGTGCAACTAATGAAAAACTGTTTTTT. Residues: CASSPGQGRATNEKLFF.

Here the CDR3 reads CASSRVSGGGPSTDTQYF. Written as DNA, the CDR3 is TGCGCCAGCAGCCGCGTTAGCGGGGGGGGCCCTAGCACAGATACGCAGTATTTT. The chain joins TRBV5-1 to TRBJ2-3; 11 bases agree with TRBD2. CDR1 is SGHRS, CDR2 YFSETQ, per germline. The CDR3 length is 18 residues. V dropped 4 bases and J dropped 0; count of bases not matched to a gene: 10.

The CDR3 reads CASRTELAKNIQYF. CDR3 nucleotides: TGTGCCAGTCGGACAGAACTAGCCAAAAACATTCAGTACTTC. This sequence joins TRBV19 and TRBJ2-4; possibly TRBD1 for D (6 bases). The CDR3 sequence is 14 residues long. V lost 8 bases to trimming and J lost 0 bases, with 11 bases between them. Looked up from germline, CDR1 is LNHDA and CDR2 is SQIVND (reference sequence).

The chain uses TRBV5-1 and TRBJ2-2; D is possibly TRBD2 (5 bases). The germline V gene encodes CDR1 SGHRS and CDR2 YFSETQ. The CDR3 runs to 17 residues. Trimming left V 0 bases short and J 0 bases short, with 12 bases between. This chain's CDR3 is CASSLESGKANTGELFF. DNA for the CDR3: TGCGCCAGCAGCTTGGAATCGGGGAAAGCGAACACCGGGGAGCTGTTTTTT.

The rearrangement links TRBV6-1 to TRBJ2-1, with D tentatively TRBD1 (6 bases). This CDR3 is 11 amino acids long. V lost 10 bases and J 5 bases, leaving 9 bases between the germline ends. CDR1 is MNHNS, CDR2 SASEGT, per germline. CDR3 in amino acids: CANRQDNEQFF. The CDR3 nucleotides read TGTGCCAACAGACAGGACAATGAGCAGTTCTTC.

V is TRBV29-1 and J is TRBJ1-1, with D uncertain. Germline CDR1 reads SQVTM; CDR2 reads ANQGSEA. The CDR3 loop spans 14 amino acids. The V gene lost 1 base and the J gene lost 7 bases, with 16 bases spanning the gap. The CDR3 DNA follows: TGCAGCGTTGAAGCCAGGTTGGCTTTGGTTGAAGCTTTCTTT. Its protein is CSVEARLALVEAFF.

The V and J genes are TRBV2 and TRBJ2-7; a weak D match, TRBD2 (6 bases). The CDR3 runs to 14 residues. Trimming removed 5 bases at V and 2 bases at J, with 13 bases between. The germline V gene encodes CDR1 SNHLY and CDR2 FYNNEI. CDR3 sequence (DNA): TGTGCCAGCAGTTCCGGGACTGGGACCTACGAGCAGTACTTC. Translating gives CASSSGTGTYEQYF.

This sequence joins TRBV5-1 and TRBJ1-1, with 7 nucleotides matching TRBD1. The CDR3 consists of 14 residues. The germline gives CDR1 SGHRS, CDR2 YFSETQ. The junction had 4 bases not matched to a gene; V was cut back by 4 bases and J by 1 base. The CDR3 loop reads CASSAGTENTEAFF. CDR3 DNA: TGCGCCAGCAGCGCCGGGACAGAGAACACTGAAGCTTTCTTT. Full variable domain (missing parts from reference TRBV5-1 and TRBJ1-1): KAGVTQTPRYLIKTRGQQVTLSCSPISGHRSVSWYQQTPGQGLQFLFEYFSETQRNKGNFPGRFSGRQFSNSRSEMNVSTLELGDSALYLCASSAGTENTEAFFGQGTRLTVV.

In its sample, this clone was seen once. This chain joins TRBV6-1 and TRBJ1-5, with 9 bases fitting TRBD1. CDR1 is MNHNS and CDR2 is SASEGT in the germline V gene. Trimming at V came to 3 bases and at J to 15 bases, leaving 6 bases not matched to a gene. The CDR3 has 12 amino acids. The CDR3 bases are TGTGCCAGCAGTGATGGGACAGGGCTCCGGCATTTT. Protein: CASSDGTGLRHF.

The rearrangement links TRBV5-8 to TRBJ1-6, with D perhaps TRBD1 (6 bases). The CDR3 is 15 amino acids. Germline V gives CDR1 SGHTS, CDR2 YDEGEE. Deletions cut 4 bases from V and 10 bases from J, with 18 bases between. As DNA, the CDR3 is TGTGCCAGCAGCCGACCCTCACAGGGACGGTCACCCCTCCACTTT. Amino acids: CASSRPSQGRSPLHF.

This clone is a singleton in its sample. The rearrangement uses TRBV18 and TRBJ1-2; 8 nucleotides agree with TRBD1. CDR3 length: 14 residues. The germline gives CDR1 KGHSH, CDR2 LQKENI. Trimming cost V 3 bases and J 4 bases; bases outside gene matches: 4. CDR3 in DNA: TGTGCCAGCTCACCGAAAGACAGGGGCTATGGCTACACCTTC. Its protein is CASSPKDRGYGYTF.

This chain connects TRBV5-1 to TRBJ2-1; a weak D match, TRBD1 (5 bases). V gave up 4 bases and J gave up 0 bases, with 11 bases separating them. CDR1 is SGHRS, CDR2 YFSETQ, per germline. This CDR3 contains 15 residues. Here the CDR3 DNA reads TGCGCCAGCAGCAAGGACATCGCCTCCTACAATGAGCAGTTCTTC. Protein: CASSKDIASYNEQFF. Using reference TRBV5-1 and TRBJ2-1 for the parts outside the CDR3, the full variable domain is KAGVTQTPRYLIKTRGQQVTLSCSPISGHRSVSWYQQTPGQGLQFLFEYFSETQRNKGNFPGRFSGRQFSNSRSEMNVSTLELGDSALYLCASSKDIASYNEQFFGPGTRLTVL.

This chain joins TRBV10-3 and TRBJ1-2; TRBD1 is a possible D gene (5 bases). Germline V lookup: CDR1 ENHRY, CDR2 SYGVKD. This CDR3 has 17 residues. V was pared by 4 bases and J by 0 bases, with 18 bases between. CDR3 nucleotides: TGTGCCATCAGTGTTACGGGGGTAGGACTAGCTAACTATGGCTACACCTTC. This codes for CAISVTGVGLANYGYTF.

The V call is TRBV2, the J call TRBJ1-5; 7 nucleotides match TRBD1. The J segment lost 4 bases and the V segment lost 5 bases, leaving 11 bases of the junction unmatched. The CDR3 consists of 16 residues. Germline CDR1 reads SNHLY; CDR2 reads FYNNEI. CDR3 nucleotides: TGTGCCAGCAGTTTTGACGACAGGGTGAGGAATCAGCCCCAGCATTTT. It translates to CASSFDDRVRNQPQHF.

V is TRBV4-1 and J is TRBJ1-6, with D perhaps matching TRBD1 (5 bases). CDR3 length: 15 residues. Looked up from germline, CDR1 is MGHRA and CDR2 is YSYEKL. V lost 0 bases, J lost 11 bases, and 14 bases lay in between. Here the CDR3 reads CASSQDGGSGTPLHF. The CDR3 DNA reads TGCGCCAGCAGCCAAGATGGGGGGTCCGGAACACCCCTCCACTTT.

This clone came up once. The genes are TRBV7-9 and TRBJ2-7; possibly TRBD1 for D (5 bases). This CDR3 contains 15 residues. With 8 bases removed from V and 3 bases from J, the gap between germline ends came to 20 bases. CDR1 SEHNR and CDR2 FQNEAQ come from the germline V gene (reference sequence). CDR3 sequence (DNA): TGTGCCAGCGTCCTGAATCTGACAGCCTACTACGAGCAGTACTTC. Translated, it gives CASVLNLTAYYEQYF.

This chain connects TRBV5-6 to TRBJ2-5; TRBD1 matches at 9 bases. The CDR3 has 16 residues. V lost 4 bases, J lost 5 bases, and 12 bases stayed unmatched. CDR1 is SGHDT, CDR2 YYEEEE, per germline. CDR3 in DNA: TGTGCCAGCAGCCCGGAAGGGACAGGGCCTGGGGAGACCCAGTACTTC. As protein: CASSPEGTGPGETQYF.

V gene TRBV6-1 combines with J gene TRBJ2-1; D unresolved. V shed 4 bases and J shed 7 bases, with 11 bases lying between them. The CDR3 spans 13 residues. The germline gives CDR1 MNHNS, CDR2 SASEGT. CDR3 residues: CASSAVVSNEQFF. The CDR3 DNA reads TGTGCCAGCAGTGCGGTCGTTTCTAATGAGCAGTTCTTC.

The chain links TRBV13 to TRBJ1-3, with D uncertain. Germline values: CDR1 PRHDT, CDR2 FYEKMQ (reference sequence). Deletions cut 2 bases from V and 14 bases from J, with 13 bases between. This CDR3 is built from 12 residues. For the CDR3, the DNA is TGTGCCAGCAGCTTACAAGAGACTGACTTATATTTT. It specifies CASSLQETDLYF.